This T cell receptor (beta chain) was found in a study of T cell responses to AZD1222 COVID-19 vaccine. Study observations and caveats: The reported proportion of spike-specific TCRs targeting unmutated variant regions was nearly half. Among the donors, most were white British and more were female, and clonal diversity was possibly underestimated.

This clone was observed a single time. Its antigen is unidentified. Distinct nucleotide sequences in the sample also encode this CDR3. The repertoire was sequenced with immunoSEQ multiplex PCR; TCRdb's copy has only in-frame clones and lacks some. Altogether about 150,000 clones are present, 90% being singletons, with the ten largest covering 1.8%. CDR1 and CDR2 (germline): SGHVS, FQNEAQ. J was trimmed by 3 bases and V by 5 bases; bases with no gene match: 3. This CDR3 is built from 13 residues. This clonotype was obtained from an adult in good health. This specimen was peripheral blood, taken on day 0 of AZD1222 vaccination. The genes are TRBV7-8 and TRBJ1-1, with 7 bases matching TRBD1. CDR3 in DNA: TGTGCCAGCAGCCTGGACAGGTACACTGAAGCTTTCTTT. Translated, it gives CASSLDRYTEAFF.